What follows are 29 T cell receptor beta chains derived from one specimen sequenced in a study of OX40 agonist ivuxolimab in advanced cancers. Libraries came from the immunoSEQ multiplex PCR assay. TCRdb mirrors the immuneACCESS table, restricted to in-frame sequences. Some clones are absent from its copies; in checked studies, under half trace to an unresolved V gene, and the reason for the others is unknown. Within this sample are about 27,000 clones, with 76% of them counted one time only. Around 13% of the sample is taken by the ten largest. The specimen was CD4+ or CD8+ T cells sorted from blood, collected in a trial of the OX40 agonist ivuxolimab. The receptors originated from an adult with an advanced solid tumor such as melanoma, head and neck, liver or kidney cancer.

This clone appeared a single time. The CDR3 DNA reads TGTGCCTGGAGTGTCAGCGGGGTCTCGGGAAACACCATATATTTT. This encodes CAWSVSGVSGNTIYF. V is TRBV30 and J is TRBJ1-3; D is ambiguous. Trimming stripped 0 bases from V and 4 bases from J, with 13 bases between. The CDR3 runs to 15 residues. Germline V gene sequence: CDR1 GTSNPN, CDR2 SVGIG (reference sequence). Drawing the rest from reference TRBV30 and TRBJ1-3, the complete variable domain is SQTIHQWPATLVQPVGSPLSLECTVEGTSNPNLYWYRQAAGRGLQLLFYSVGIGQISSEVPQNLSASRPQDRQFILSSKKLLLSDSGFYLCAWSVSGVSGNTIYFGEGSWLTVV.

The chain carries TRBV19 and TRBJ2-5; possibly TRBD1 for D (7 bases). In germline, CDR1 is LNHDA, CDR2 SQIVND (reference sequence). This CDR3 region has 15 residues. The V end lost 5 bases, the J end lost 2 bases, and 15 bases lay between the germline ends. The CDR3 DNA follows: TGTGCCAGTAGTGGAGGGACAGCCGGTCAAGAGACCCAGTACTTC. Amino acids: CASSGGTAGQETQYF.

In its sample, this clone was seen a few times. This chain connects TRBV18 to TRBJ1-2; D gene ambiguous. CDR3 length equals 14 residues. Germline-derived CDR1 and CDR2 are KGHSH and LQKENI. V was clipped by 2 bases and J by 8 bases, with 15 bases between them. CDR3 protein: CASSPYTETLGYTF. Written as DNA, the CDR3 is TGTGCCAGCTCACCATACACGGAGACCCTAGGCTACACCTTC.

The genes are TRBV5-6 and TRBJ2-4; possible D gene TRBD1, 6 bases. V lost 1 base to trimming and J lost 6 bases, with 17 bases between them. This CDR3 contains 16 residues. Germline assignment: CDR1 SGHDT and CDR2 YYEEEE. CDR3: CASSLFGDTLLNIQYF. The CDR3 nucleotides read TGTGCCAGCAGCTTGTTCGGGGACACCCTCCTAAACATTCAGTACTTC.

The chain's CDR3 is CASKRGTLYNSPLHF. The CDR3 DNA reads as TGTGCCAGCAAACGCGGGACACTTTATAATTCACCCCTCCACTTT. V usage is TRBV6-5 and J usage is TRBJ1-6; TRBD1 is a possible D gene (6 bases). The ends were cut back, 7 bases at V and 4 bases at J, with 14 bases in the middle. This CDR3 is built from 15 residues. Germline CDR1 and CDR2: MNHEY and SVGAGI.

The rearrangement uses TRBV5-1 and TRBJ2-5, with a tentative D call TRBD1 (6 bases). The V end was cut by 6 bases, the J end by 5 bases, with 20 bases between. Germline loops: CDR1 SGHRS, CDR2 YFSETQ. The CDR3 extends over 15 amino acids. The CDR3 bases are TGCGCCAGCAATAACTTAGCACAGGGCGGGGAGACCCAGTACTTC. Translated: CASNNLAQGGETQYF.

The chain has TRBV10-3 and TRBJ2-3; a weak D match, TRBD2 (6 bases). The CDR3 has 15 amino acids. V lost 2 bases to trimming and J lost 3 bases, with 12 bases between them. The germline gives CDR1 ENHRY, CDR2 SYGVKD. The DNA for the CDR3 is TGTGCCATCAGTGAGCCGACCCGGGGGACAGATACGCAGTATTTT. Amino acid sequence: CAISEPTRGTDTQYF.

This clone was seen only a few times. The rearrangement joins TRBV30 to TRBJ1-1; D remains ambiguous. V lost 0 bases and J lost 4, with 9 bases in between. The CDR3 contains 13 residues. The germline V gene encodes CDR1 GTSNPN and CDR2 SVGIG (reference sequence). The chain's CDR3 is CAWSVRVSTEAFF. The CDR3 DNA sequence: TGTGCCTGGAGTGTACGGGTAAGCACTGAAGCTTTCTTT. Filled out from reference TRBV30 and TRBJ1-1, the complete variable domain reads SQTIHQWPATLVQPVGSPLSLECTVEGTSNPNLYWYRQAAGRGLQLLFYSVGIGQISSEVPQNLSASRPQDRQFILSSKKLLLSDSGFYLCAWSVRVSTEAFFGQGTRLTVV.

The chain combines TRBV27 with TRBJ2-5, with D perhaps TRBD2 (5 bases). The V gene's germline CDR1 is MNHEY and CDR2 SMNVEV (reference sequence). The V gene lost 4 bases and the J gene lost 1 base, with 13 bases spanning the gap. CDR3 length: 15 amino acids. The CDR3 DNA sequence: TGTGCCAGCAGTTCCTGGACTGCCACCCAAGAGACCCAGTACTTC. It specifies CASSSWTATQETQYF.

The chain combines TRBV11-1 with TRBJ2-5; D is ambiguous. Germline V gene lookup returns CDR1 SGHAT and CDR2 FQDESV (reference sequence). V lost 3 bases and J 0 bases, leaving 5 bases between the germline ends. This CDR3 has 13 amino acids. The CDR3 nucleotides are TGTGCCAGCAGCTTCCGACACCAAGAGACCCAGTACTTC. Translation gives CASSFRHQETQYF.

The V and J genes are TRBV5-1 and TRBJ2-7, with TRBD1 matching 7 bases. Germline assignment: CDR1 SGHRS and CDR2 YFSETQ. There are 13 residues in the CDR3. Trimming cost V 4 bases and J 4 bases; bases outside gene matches: 5. The CDR3 protein is CASSRDRDYEQYF. The CDR3 nucleotides are TGCGCCAGCAGCAGGGACAGAGATTACGAGCAGTACTTC.

The chain uses TRBV30 and TRBJ2-1, with D maybe TRBD1 (6 bases). Trimming took 3 bases from V and 4 from J, leaving 13 bases between them. Germline CDR1 reads GTSNPN; CDR2 reads SVGIG (reference sequence). The CDR3 sequence is 14 residues long. CDR3 DNA sequence: TGTGCCTGGAGCCGGGACACAGCTTACAATGAGCAGTTCTTC. This gives the protein CAWSRDTAYNEQFF.

This chain's CDR3 is CASSLARGGVELNTEAFF. Here the CDR3 DNA reads TGTGCCAGCAGCTTAGCGCGGGGGGGAGTCGAGTTGAACACTGAAGCTTTCTTT. The rearrangement uses TRBV7-2 and TRBJ1-1; D is possibly TRBD1 (5 bases). This CDR3 region has 18 residues. The germline V gene has CDR1 SGHTA and CDR2 FQGNSA. The V and J ends lost 0 bases and 0 bases respectively, with 17 bases between them.

This rearrangement joins TRBV13 to TRBJ1-2; D might be TRBD1 (5 bases). Germline V lookup: CDR1 PRHDT, CDR2 FYEKMQ (reference sequence). The V end lost 5 bases, the J end lost 6 bases, and 28 bases lay between the germline ends. The CDR3 is 18 residues long. DNA for the CDR3: TGTGCCAGCAGCCCCAGTGGGGGTGTTGGGGGTTTGGCGAATGGCTACACCTTC. This translates into CASSPSGGVGGLANGYTF.

V gene TRBV5-8 combines with J gene TRBJ1-4; unclear D gene. The germline CDR1 and CDR2 sequences are SGHTS and YDEGEE. V gave up 0 bases and J gave up 5 bases, with 5 bases separating them. The CDR3 runs to 13 residues. The CDR3 DNA reads as TGTGCCAGCAGCTTGGCCTTAAATGAAAAACTGTTTTTT. It yields the protein CASSLALNEKLFF.

The table lists this clone with a few counts. At the DNA level, this CDR3 is encoded by other sequences in the same sample as well. The chain recombines TRBV10-3 with TRBJ2-5, with 8 bases that match TRBD2. The CDR3 has 16 residues. V shed 0 bases, J shed 1 base, and the junction held 4 bases outside the gene matches. The germline V gene encodes CDR1 ENHRY and CDR2 SYGVKD. The CDR3 nucleotides read TGTGCCATCAGTGAGTCGGAGGCGGGGGGCCAAGAGACCCAGTACTTC. Residues: CAISESEAGGQETQYF.

The V call is TRBV6-6, the J call TRBJ2-3; the D is unclear. V dropped 6 bases and J dropped 6 bases, with 10 bases sitting between them. Germline V gives CDR1 MNHNY, CDR2 SVGAGI (reference sequence). The CDR3 is 12 residues long. In DNA, the CDR3 is TGTGCCAGCAGCCTCGCTATGGATACGCAGTATTTT. The encoded protein is CASSLAMDTQYF.

The sample holds a few counts of this clone. The V call is TRBV6-1, the J call TRBJ1-5, with TRBD1 matching 8 bases. The germline V gene encodes CDR1 MNHNS and CDR2 SASEGT. V shed 6 bases and J 7 bases; nucleotides not matched to a gene: 11. The CDR3 length is 15 residues. The CDR3 bases are TGTGCCAGCAGGGATCGAGGACAGGGAAGGCAGCCCCAGCATTTT. Its translation: CASRDRGQGRQPQHF.

The chain employs TRBV2 and TRBJ2-2; D remains ambiguous. V lost 5 bases, J lost 1 base, and 5 bases lay in between. This CDR3 comprises 13 residues. Germline CDR1 reads SNHLY; CDR2 reads FYNNEI. DNA of the CDR3: TGTGCCAGCAGTAGGGAGAACACCGGGGAGCTGTTTTTT. Translation gives CASSRENTGELFF. Full variable domain (missing parts from reference TRBV2 and TRBJ2-2): EPEVTQTPSHQVTQMGQEVILRCVPISNHLYFYWYRQILGQKVEFLVSFYNNEISEKSEIFDDQFSVERPDGSNFTLKIRSTKLEDSAMYFCASSRENTGELFFGEGSRLTVL.

The V gene is TRBV19, the J gene TRBJ1-5, with 10 bases fitting TRBD1. Germline CDR1 is LNHDA and CDR2 is SQIVND (reference sequence). The CDR3 spans 17 residues. V trimming: 0 bases; J trimming: 2 bases; junction bases outside the gene matches: 4. CDR3 bases: TGTGCCAGTAGTATAGAGACAGGGGGCCTGGGCAATCAGCCCCAGCATTTT. Translation: CASSIETGGLGNQPQHF.

Details on this clone: The same CDR3 can be traced to other DNA sequences in this sample. This sequence joins TRBV5-1 and TRBJ2-3, with D perhaps matching TRBD1 (6 bases). CDR1 and CDR2 from the germline V gene are SGHRS and YFSETQ. The CDR3 is made up of 14 amino acids. The V end lost 0 bases, the J end lost 5 bases, and 10 bases lay between the germline ends. The CDR3 protein is CASSLGQVGDTQYF. The CDR3 nucleotides read TGCGCCAGCAGCTTGGGACAGGTGGGAGATACGCAGTATTTT.

This clone was recorded once. V and J are TRBV27 and TRBJ2-5; the D is unclear. CDR3 length: 14 residues. Trimming removed 3 bases at V and 5 bases at J, with 13 bases between. The germline V gene has CDR1 MNHEY and CDR2 SMNVEV (reference sequence). This chain's CDR3 is CASSLKSFVETQYF. DNA of the CDR3: TGTGCCAGCAGTTTGAAATCGTTCGTGGAGACCCAGTACTTC.

The chain employs TRBV15 and TRBJ1-5; the D is unclear. Trimming stripped 0 bases from V and 6 bases from J, with 15 bases between. Per the germline V gene, CDR1 is LNHNV and CDR2 is YYDKDF (reference sequence). The CDR3 has 16 amino acids. CDR3 bases: TGTGCCACCAGCAGAGATCGGACTTTCGGAGGTCAGCCCCAGCATTTT. Residues: CATSRDRTFGGQPQHF.

This chain uses TRBV2 with TRBJ2-1; a weak D match, TRBD1 (6 bases). The ends were cut back, 9 bases at V and 9 bases at J, with 12 bases in the middle. The CDR3 has 11 residues. The germline gives CDR1 SNHLY, CDR2 FYNNEI. CDR3 sequence (DNA): TGTGCCAGTTCGGGACATACTGAGCAGTTCTTC. It translates to CASSGHTEQFF.

The CDR3 sequence: CSVEEQVGTYEQYF. CDR3 DNA sequence: TGCAGCGTTGAAGAGCAGGTCGGAACCTACGAGCAGTACTTC. The V gene is TRBV29-1, the J gene TRBJ2-7, with unresolved D. Germline values: CDR1 SQVTM, CDR2 ANQGSEA. Trimming stripped 0 bases from V and 2 bases from J, with 11 bases between. This CDR3 region has 14 residues.

The V call is TRBV5-1, the J call TRBJ1-6; D is unresolved. Germline lookup yields CDR1 SGHRS and CDR2 YFSETQ. V shed 0 bases and J shed 9 bases, with 13 bases lying between them. The length of the CDR3 is 15 residues. This CDR3 reads CASSLGSGPGSPLHF. The CDR3 bases are TGCGCCAGCAGCTTGGGATCGGGCCCGGGTTCACCCCTCCACTTT.

This clone was counted once. This chain connects TRBV7-6 to TRBJ2-2; D is uncertain. The CDR3 has 14 residues. V lost 2 bases and J lost 5, with 9 bases in between. Germline CDR1 reads SGHVS; CDR2 reads FNYEAQ. CDR3 sequence: CASSLPQPTGELFF. The CDR3 DNA reads TGTGCCAGCAGCTTACCACAGCCTACCGGGGAGCTGTTTTTT.

The chain recombines TRBV6-5 with TRBJ1-6; a possible D gene is TRBD1 (6 bases). V was shortened by 7 bases and J by 9 bases, with 13 bases between the two germline ends. Germline loops: CDR1 MNHEY, CDR2 SVGAGI. This CDR3 comprises 13 residues. The DNA of the CDR3 is TGTGCCAGCAACTCGGGGGGGCCTTCACCCCTCCACTTT. Its protein product is CASNSGGPSPLHF.

Worth noting for this clone: With a much larger clone just one base away, this may be a read error. The identical CDR3 is also encoded by other nucleotide sequences in the sample. The gene calls are TRBV9 and TRBJ2-5, with D perhaps matching TRBD2 (6 bases). V was trimmed by 0 bases and J by 5 bases, leaving 8 bases between them. Germline assignment: CDR1 SGDLS and CDR2 YYNGEE. The length of the CDR3 is 13 residues. The CDR3 DNA follows: TGTGCCAGCAGCGTAGCTCGGGGGGAGACCCAGTACTTC. It is translated as CASSVARGETQYF.